The clone carrying this T cell receptor beta chain was seen just once. Its specificity is not known. This sample also contains other DNA sequences that code for the same CDR3. The data derive from a study of T cell responses to AZD1222 COVID-19 vaccine. Across the whole study: Second-dose schedules of about 4 or about 12 weeks were combined. General study findings and limits: Clonal diversity was possibly underestimated, and the donors were mostly white British, with more females. As reported, nearly half of all spike-specific TCRs target variant regions that are unmutated.

TCRdb's copy holds only in-frame clones and misses some; the assay was immunoSEQ multiplex PCR. Counted here are roughly 120,000 clones, 70% to 90% occurring once; the ten biggest clones make up roughly 1.6%. V lost 3 bases and J 5 bases, leaving 6 bases between the germline ends. Germline V lookup: CDR1 KGHSH, CDR2 LQKENI. This CDR3 has 12 amino acids. The clonotype comes from an adult in good health. The sample in question was peripheral blood, obtained on day 0 of AZD1222 vaccination. The chain recombines TRBV18 with TRBJ2-3; perhaps TRBD2 as D (5 bases). The DNA of the CDR3 is TGTGCCAGCTCACCGGGGAGAGATACGCAGTATTTT. This codes for CASSPGRDTQYF.